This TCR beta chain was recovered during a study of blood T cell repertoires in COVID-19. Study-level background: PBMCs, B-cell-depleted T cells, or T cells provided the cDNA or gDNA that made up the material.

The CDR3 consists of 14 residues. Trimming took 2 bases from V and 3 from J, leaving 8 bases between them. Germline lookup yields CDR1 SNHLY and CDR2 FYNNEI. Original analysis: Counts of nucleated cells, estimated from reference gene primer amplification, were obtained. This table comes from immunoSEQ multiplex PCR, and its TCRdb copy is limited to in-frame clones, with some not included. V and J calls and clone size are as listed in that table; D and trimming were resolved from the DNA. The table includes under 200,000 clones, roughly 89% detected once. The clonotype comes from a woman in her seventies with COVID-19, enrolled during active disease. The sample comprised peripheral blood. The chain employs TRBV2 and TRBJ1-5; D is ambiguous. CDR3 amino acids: CASSERRSNQPQHF. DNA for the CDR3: TGTGCCAGCAGTGAACGGCGGTCCAATCAGCCCCAGCATTTT.